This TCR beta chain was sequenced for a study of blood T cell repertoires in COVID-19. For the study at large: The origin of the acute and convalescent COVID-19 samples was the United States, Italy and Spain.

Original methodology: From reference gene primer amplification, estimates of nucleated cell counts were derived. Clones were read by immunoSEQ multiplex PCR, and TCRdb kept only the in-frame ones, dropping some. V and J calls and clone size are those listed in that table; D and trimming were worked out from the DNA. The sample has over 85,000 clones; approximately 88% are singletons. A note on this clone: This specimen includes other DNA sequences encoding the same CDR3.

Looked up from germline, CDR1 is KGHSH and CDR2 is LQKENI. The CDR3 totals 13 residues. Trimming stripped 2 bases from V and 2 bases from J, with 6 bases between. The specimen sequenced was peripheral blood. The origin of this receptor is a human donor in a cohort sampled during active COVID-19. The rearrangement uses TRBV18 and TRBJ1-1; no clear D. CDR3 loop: CASSPSQNTEAFF. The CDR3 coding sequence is TGTGCCAGCTCACCATCCCAAAACACTGAAGCTTTCTTT.